This TCR beta chain originates from a study of circulating and synovial CD4+ cells in juvenile arthritis. This CDR3 spans 15 amino acids. Profiling relied on immunoSEQ multiplex PCR, and the TCRdb table lists in-frame clones only, not all of them. The sample holds over 30,000 clones, 90% to 95% seen once. Sequenced input: CD4+ T cells from blood. This receptor was obtained from a human donor with juvenile idiopathic arthritis. This chain joins TRBV1 and TRBJ2-5; the table's D call of TRBD1 was not tested on the DNA. TRBV1 is recorded as a pseudogene. CDR3 nucleotides: TGCACCAGCAGCCCCGGGGACAGGGGATCCGAGACCCAGTACTTC. Its protein is CTSSPGDRGSETQYF.